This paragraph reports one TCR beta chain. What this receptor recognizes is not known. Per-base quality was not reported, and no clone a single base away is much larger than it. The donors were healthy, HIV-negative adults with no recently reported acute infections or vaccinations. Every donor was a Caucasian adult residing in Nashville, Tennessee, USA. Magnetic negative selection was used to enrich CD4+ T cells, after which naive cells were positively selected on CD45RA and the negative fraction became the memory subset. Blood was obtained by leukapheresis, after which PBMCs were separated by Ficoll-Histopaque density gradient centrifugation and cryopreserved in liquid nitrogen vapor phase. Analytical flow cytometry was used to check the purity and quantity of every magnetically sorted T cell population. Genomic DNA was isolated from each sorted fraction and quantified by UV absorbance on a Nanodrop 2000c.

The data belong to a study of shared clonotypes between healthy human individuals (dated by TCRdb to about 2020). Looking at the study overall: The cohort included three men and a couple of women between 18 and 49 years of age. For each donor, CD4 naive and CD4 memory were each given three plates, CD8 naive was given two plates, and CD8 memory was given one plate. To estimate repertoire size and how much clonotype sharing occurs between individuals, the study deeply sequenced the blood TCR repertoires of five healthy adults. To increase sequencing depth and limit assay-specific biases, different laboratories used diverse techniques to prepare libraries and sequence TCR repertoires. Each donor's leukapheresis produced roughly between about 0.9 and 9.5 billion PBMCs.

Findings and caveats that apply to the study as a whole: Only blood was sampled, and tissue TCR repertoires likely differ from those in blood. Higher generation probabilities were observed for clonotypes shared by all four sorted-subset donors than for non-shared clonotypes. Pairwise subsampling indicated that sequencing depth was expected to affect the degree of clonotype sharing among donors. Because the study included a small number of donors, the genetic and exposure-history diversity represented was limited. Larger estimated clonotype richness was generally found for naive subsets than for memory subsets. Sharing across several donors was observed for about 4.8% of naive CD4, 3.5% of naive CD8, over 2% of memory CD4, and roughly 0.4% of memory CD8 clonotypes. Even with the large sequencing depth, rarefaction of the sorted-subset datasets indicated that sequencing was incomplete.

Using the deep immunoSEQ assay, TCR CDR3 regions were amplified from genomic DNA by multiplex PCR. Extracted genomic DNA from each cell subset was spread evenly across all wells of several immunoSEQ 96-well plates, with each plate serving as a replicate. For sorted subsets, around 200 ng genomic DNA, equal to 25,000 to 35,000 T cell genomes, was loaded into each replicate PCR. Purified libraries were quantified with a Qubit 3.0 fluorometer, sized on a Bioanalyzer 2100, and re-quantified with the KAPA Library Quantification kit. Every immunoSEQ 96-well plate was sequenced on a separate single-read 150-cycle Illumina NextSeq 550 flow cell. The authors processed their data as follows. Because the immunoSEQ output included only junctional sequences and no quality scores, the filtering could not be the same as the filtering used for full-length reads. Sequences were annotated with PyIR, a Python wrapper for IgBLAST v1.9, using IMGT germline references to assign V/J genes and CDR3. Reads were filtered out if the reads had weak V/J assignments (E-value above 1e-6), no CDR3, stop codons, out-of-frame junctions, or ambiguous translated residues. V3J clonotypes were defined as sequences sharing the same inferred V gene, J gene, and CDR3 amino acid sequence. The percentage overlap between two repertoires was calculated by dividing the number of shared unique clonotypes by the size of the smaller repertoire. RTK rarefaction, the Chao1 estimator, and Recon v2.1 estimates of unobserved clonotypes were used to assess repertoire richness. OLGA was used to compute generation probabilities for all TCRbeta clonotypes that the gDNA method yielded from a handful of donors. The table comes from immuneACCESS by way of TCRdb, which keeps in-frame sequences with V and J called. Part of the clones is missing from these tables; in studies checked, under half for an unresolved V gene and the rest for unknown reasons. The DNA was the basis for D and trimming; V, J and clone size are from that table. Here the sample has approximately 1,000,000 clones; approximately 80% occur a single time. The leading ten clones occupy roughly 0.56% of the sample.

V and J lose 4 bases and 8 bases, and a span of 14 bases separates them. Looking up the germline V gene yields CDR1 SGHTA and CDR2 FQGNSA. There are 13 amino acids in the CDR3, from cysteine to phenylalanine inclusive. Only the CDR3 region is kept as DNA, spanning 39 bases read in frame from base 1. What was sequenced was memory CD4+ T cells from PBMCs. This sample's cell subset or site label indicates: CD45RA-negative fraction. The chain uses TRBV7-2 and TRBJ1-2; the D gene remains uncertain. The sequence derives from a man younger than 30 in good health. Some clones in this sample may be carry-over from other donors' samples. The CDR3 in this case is CASSWTLVEGYTF. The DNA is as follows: TGTGCCAGCAGCTGGACCCTAGTAGAGGGCTACACCTTC.